These 25 T cell receptor beta chains share one sample of origin, sequenced in a study of cytomegalovirus exposure and HLA in healthy donors. Only in-frame clones appear in the TCRdb table, and some are missing; sequencing was by immunoSEQ multiplex PCR. The sample holds about 140,000 clones, 70% to 85% seen once. The sequencing sample was made of PBMCs. All receptors derive from a man younger than 45 in good health and CMV-seropositive.

The chain has TRBV7-3 and TRBJ1-5, with D possibly matching TRBD1 (5 bases). V shed 2 bases and J shed 7 bases, with 9 bases lying between them. This CDR3 spans 13 amino acids. Germline lookup yields CDR1 SGHTA and CDR2 FQGTGA. DNA of the CDR3: TGTGCCAGCAGCTTAGGTCGGGGGCAGCCCCAGCATTTT. This gives the protein CASSLGRGQPQHF.

V and J are TRBV6-1 and TRBJ2-6; perhaps TRBD1 as D (5 bases). This CDR3 is 15 amino acids long. V was pared by 3 bases and J by 2 bases, with 8 bases between. Germline CDR1 MNHNS, CDR2 SASEGT. CDR3 in amino acids: CASSDRATGANVLTF. CDR3 in DNA: TGTGCCAGCAGTGACAGGGCTACTGGGGCCAACGTCCTGACTTTC.

CDR3 sequence (DNA): TGTGCCAGCAGCCCAACCGGGTCGACGAATGAGCAGTTCTTC. Amino acids: CASSPTGSTNEQFF. The V gene is TRBV7-3, the J gene TRBJ2-1; no clear D. V lost 5 bases, J lost 7 bases, and 15 bases lay in between. CDR3 size: 14 residues. Germline V gene data show CDR1 as SGHTA and CDR2 as FQGTGA. Complete variable domain (other parts from reference TRBV7-3 and TRBJ2-1): GAGVSQTPSNKVTEKGKYVELRCDPISGHTALYWYRQSLGQGPEFLIYFQGTGAADDSGLPNDRFFAVRPEGSVSTLKIQRTERGDSAVYLCASSPTGSTNEQFFGPGTRLTVL.

V usage is TRBV7-2 and J usage is TRBJ2-1; 8 nucleotides align to TRBD1. CDR3 length equals 17 residues. The germline V gene encodes CDR1 SGHTA and CDR2 FQGNSA. Trimming cost V 3 bases and J 3 bases; bases outside gene matches: 10. The CDR3 here is CASSLPTGTGLYNEQFF. The CDR3, as DNA: TGTGCCAGCAGCTTGCCCACCGGGACAGGTCTCTACAATGAGCAGTTCTTC. Variable domain in full (rest from reference TRBV7-2 and TRBJ2-1): GAGVSQSPSNKVTEKGKDVELRCDPISGHTALYWYRQSLGQGLEFLIYFQGNSAPDKSGLPSDRFSAERTGGSVSTLTIQRTQQEDSAVYLCASSLPTGTGLYNEQFFGPGTRLTVL.

V and J are TRBV6-5 and TRBJ2-1; D not certain. From germline, CDR1 is MNHEY and CDR2 SVGAGI. There are 13 residues in the CDR3. V shed 4 bases and J shed 6 bases, with 10 bases lying between them. Here the CDR3 DNA reads TGTGCCAGCAGTTTACCTAAGCCCAATGAGCAGTTCTTC. It yields the protein CASSLPKPNEQFF.

The CDR3 DNA sequence: TGTGCCAGCAGCAGCCGGACAGCCATAGCCCCAGATACGCAGTATTTT. Encoded protein: CASSSRTAIAPDTQYF. The chain recombines TRBV7-2 with TRBJ2-3, with D possibly TRBD1 on 6 matching bases. Trimming stripped 5 bases from V and 4 bases from J, with 19 bases between. The length of the CDR3 is 16 residues. Germline lookup yields CDR1 SGHTA and CDR2 FQGNSA. The full variable domain, rest sourced from reference TRBV7-2 and TRBJ2-3, is GAGVSQSPSNKVTEKGKDVELRCDPISGHTALYWYRQSLGQGLEFLIYFQGNSAPDKSGLPSDRFSAERTGGSVSTLTIQRTQQEDSAVYLCASSSRTAIAPDTQYFGPGTRLTVL.

The rearrangement links TRBV29-1 to TRBJ2-7; 7 bases align to TRBD2. The CDR3 has 14 amino acids. The V gene end was trimmed by 2 bases and the J gene end by 4 bases; junction bases not matched to a gene: 8. Germline CDR1 is SQVTM and CDR2 is ANQGSEA. The CDR3 region has the DNA TGCAGCGTTGAAAGGCGCGGGGGAAATTACGAGCAGTACTTC. Its translation: CSVERRGGNYEQYF.

The J gene is TRBJ2-1, the V gene TRBV7-2, with 7 positions matching TRBD1. CDR1 and CDR2 from the germline V gene are SGHTA and FQGNSA. V lost 6 bases to trimming and J lost 2 bases; unmatched junction nucleotides: 13. This CDR3 has 17 amino acids. The CDR3 DNA is TGTGCCAGCAGATATACCGGGACAGCTAAAACCTACAATGAGCAGTTCTTC. Encoded protein: CASRYTGTAKTYNEQFF.

V and J are TRBV5-1 and TRBJ1-2; 9 bases are shared with TRBD1. Germline values: CDR1 SGHRS, CDR2 YFSETQ. Germline trimming cut 4 bases from V and 6 bases from J; bases unmatched to any gene: 10. This CDR3 has 15 residues. The CDR3 reads CASSAGQGRADGYTF. The CDR3 bases are TGCGCCAGCAGCGCAGGACAGGGGAGAGCCGATGGCTACACCTTC.

This rearrangement joins TRBV7-9 to TRBJ2-2; 11 bases align to TRBD2. Germline V gives CDR1 SEHNR, CDR2 FQNEAQ (reference sequence). The CDR3 runs 19 residues. Germline trimming cut 3 bases from V and 6 bases from J; bases unmatched to any gene: 15. The CDR3 reads CASSFVIAGGPVSPGELFF. The CDR3 coding sequence is TGTGCCAGCAGCTTCGTAATAGCGGGAGGGCCTGTTTCTCCCGGGGAGCTGTTTTTT.

The rearrangement joins TRBV27 to TRBJ1-6; 11 bases map to TRBD1. V dropped 8 bases and J dropped 7; count of bases not matched to a gene: 4. CDR3 length: 14 amino acids. Germline CDR1 and CDR2: MNHEY and SMNVEV (reference sequence). This CDR3 is CASGWTGGNSPLHF. The CDR3 DNA sequence: TGTGCCAGCGGTTGGACAGGGGGCAATTCACCCCTCCACTTT.

For the CDR3, the DNA is TGTGCCAGCAGCTTTGATCAGGGGCTCAACTATGGCTACACCTTC. It yields the protein CASSFDQGLNYGYTF. This sequence joins TRBV5-4 and TRBJ1-2, with D possibly being TRBD1 (6 bases). V was cut by 2 bases and J by 2 bases, with 13 bases left in between. Germline CDR1 SGHNT, CDR2 YYREEE (reference sequence). The CDR3 runs to 15 residues.

The chain employs TRBV27 and TRBJ1-5, with D unresolved. Trimming left V 2 bases short and J 2 bases short, with 16 bases between. CDR3 length: 17 residues. Per germline, CDR1 MNHEY and CDR2 SMNVEV (reference sequence). The CDR3 DNA is TGTGCCAGCAGTTTACTCGGGGTTACTATGGGCAATCAGCCCCAGCATTTT. Encoded protein: CASSLLGVTMGNQPQHF.

CDR3 residues: CSVAPRGTEAFF. The CDR3 DNA sequence: TGCAGCGTTGCTCCCAGGGGCACTGAAGCTTTCTTT. This chain joins TRBV29-1 and TRBJ1-1; possible D gene TRBD1, 6 bases. The germline V gene has CDR1 SQVTM and CDR2 ANQGSEA. This CDR3 region has 12 residues. V dropped 4 bases and J dropped 4 bases, with 10 bases sitting between them. The complete variable domain, with remaining parts taken from reference TRBV29-1 and TRBJ1-1, reads SAVISQKPSRDICQRGTSLTIQCQVDSQVTMMFWYRQQPGQSLTLIATANQGSEATYESGFVIDKFPISRPNLTFSTLTVSNMSPEDSSIYLCSVAPRGTEAFFGQGTRLTVV.

The rearrangement joins TRBV7-9 to TRBJ1-2; no reliable D call. Trimming left V 4 bases short and J 3 bases short, with 18 bases between. Germline assignment: CDR1 SEHNR and CDR2 FQNEAQ (reference sequence). There are 16 residues in the CDR3. The CDR3 region has the DNA TGTGCCAGCAGCTCCCCACGTCGGGGATCTGACTATGGCTACACCTTC. This sequence encodes CASSSPRRGSDYGYTF.

This clone was counted a single time. V usage is TRBV5-6 and J usage is TRBJ1-1, with D possibly being TRBD1 (6 bases). V was shortened by 0 bases and J by 11 bases, with 14 bases between the two germline ends. CDR1 is SGHDT and CDR2 is YYEEEE in the germline V gene. This CDR3 is built from 13 residues. In nucleotides, the CDR3 is TGTGCCAGCAGCTTGGGGCAGGGGAAGGTGGCTTTCTTT. Encoded protein: CASSLGQGKVAFF. The whole variable domain, filled in from reference TRBV5-6 and TRBJ1-1, reads DAGVTQSPTHLIKTRGQQVTLRCSPKSGHDTVSWYQQALGQGPQFIFQYYEEEERQRGNFPDRFSGHQFPNYSSELNVNALLLGDSALYLCASSLGQGKVAFFGQGTRLTVV.

The chain links TRBV9 to TRBJ1-2; TRBD1 might be the D (5 bases). Trimming left V 0 bases short and J 4 bases short, with 13 bases between. Germline CDR1 reads SGDLS; CDR2 reads YYNGEE. The CDR3 has 15 amino acids. The DNA of the CDR3 is TGTGCCAGCAGCGTAGGGCGCCTAGACAGCTATGGCTACACCTTC. The encoded protein is CASSVGRLDSYGYTF.

V and J are TRBV5-6 and TRBJ1-3; D possibly corresponds to TRBD1 (5 bases). Germline values: CDR1 SGHDT, CDR2 YYEEEE. The CDR3 has 16 amino acids. V was trimmed by 2 bases and J by 0 bases, leaving 12 bases between them. The chain's CDR3 is CASSFLTEISGNTIYF. CDR3 coding DNA: TGTGCCAGCAGCTTTCTGACAGAAATCTCTGGAAACACCATATATTTT.

The CDR3 loop reads CASRDRNYNEQFF. The CDR3 nucleotides are TGCGCCAGCCGGGACAGGAACTACAATGAGCAGTTCTTC. The chain uses TRBV5-1 and TRBJ2-1; TRBD1 matches at 8 bases. The germline CDR1 and CDR2 sequences are SGHRS and YFSETQ. CDR3 size: 13 residues. V gave up 7 bases and J gave up 3 bases; unmatched junction bases: 3.

The chain is built from TRBV28 and TRBJ1-1, with TRBD1 matching 7 bases. V lost 6 bases, J lost 2 bases, and 12 bases stayed unmatched. CDR3 size: 16 residues. CDR1 and CDR2 from the germline V gene are MDHEN and SYDVKM. CDR3: CASRVELTGLNTEAFF. The CDR3 region has the DNA TGTGCCAGCAGGGTAGAGTTGACAGGGCTAAACACTGAAGCTTTCTTT.

The J gene is TRBJ1-5, the V gene TRBV5-1; perhaps TRBD1 as D (6 bases). V lost 0 bases and J lost 2, with 9 bases in between. CDR1 is SGHRS, CDR2 YFSETQ, per germline. The CDR3 contains 15 residues. CDR3 nucleotides: TGCGCCAGCAGCTTGGACCCAGGGGGCAATCAGCCCCAGCATTTT. It codes for CASSLDPGGNQPQHF.

This clone showed up just a few times. This chain joins TRBV5-4 and TRBJ2-5; TRBD2 aligns across 7 bases. The CDR3 extends over 13 amino acids. V was pared by 3 bases and J by 2 bases, with 1 base of the junction left unmatched. Germline V gives CDR1 SGHNT, CDR2 YYREEE (reference sequence). The CDR3: CASSWGGQETQYF. The CDR3 region has the DNA TGTGCCAGCAGCTGGGGAGGGCAAGAGACCCAGTACTTC.

This clone was seen only a few times. The chain carries TRBV5-1 and TRBJ2-1, with 7 bases aligning to TRBD2. Trimming took 3 bases from V and 0 from J; bases not matched to a gene: 6. The CDR3 length is 16 residues. From germline, CDR1 is SGHRS and CDR2 YFSETQ. CDR3 nucleotide sequence: TGCGCCAGCAGCTATGACCAGCGGGGCTCCTACAATGAGCAGTTCTTC. Amino acid sequence: CASSYDQRGSYNEQFF.

V usage is TRBV5-1 and J usage is TRBJ2-5; D is possibly TRBD1 (8 bases). The germline V and J ends were trimmed by 4 bases and 5 bases, with 24 bases remaining between them. Germline CDR1 reads SGHRS; CDR2 reads YFSETQ. The CDR3 has 17 amino acids. CDR3 loop: CASSPWTGRGVWETQYF. In nucleotides, the CDR3 is TGCGCCAGCAGCCCCTGGACAGGGAGGGGAGTTTGGGAGACCCAGTACTTC.

This clone was seen only a few times. J is TRBJ1-2 and V is TRBV4-3; TRBD1 matches at 9 bases. With 2 bases clipped from V and 8 bases from J, the junction kept 3 bases outside the gene matches. Germline assignment: CDR1 LGHNA and CDR2 YSLEER. This CDR3 spans 13 amino acids. The CDR3 nucleotides read TGCGCCAGCAGCCAACGGACAGGGGACGGCTACACCTTC. Its protein product is CASSQRTGDGYTF.